This TCR beta chain is drawn from a study of radiation and T cells in renal cell carcinoma. Across the whole study: Nephrectomy followed 15 Gy stereotactic body radiation by 4 weeks.

Time point denoted: blood 2 weeks post-SBRT. The treatment is: 15 Gy SBRT to primary tumor, nephrectomy 4 weeks later. Serial blood draws occurred at baseline and 2 and 4 weeks post-SBRT. The tumor was a clear cell renal cell carcinoma. Germline V gives CDR1 SGHTA, CDR2 FQGNSA. Trimming removed 5 bases at V and 5 bases at J, with 13 bases between. CDR3 length equals 14 residues. This table comes from immunoSEQ multiplex PCR, and its TCRdb copy is limited to in-frame clones, with some not included. The sample shows roughly 130,000 clones, around 90% of them seen only once. The starting material was blood, obtained from a patient whose treatment included radiotherapy and nephrectomy. The J gene is TRBJ1-5, the V gene TRBV7-2; D is unclear. The TCR originated in a woman in her 70s with renal cell carcinoma. The CDR3 coding sequence is TGTGCCAGCAGCCCCCGACATGGACATCAGCCCCAGCATTTT. Protein product: CASSPRHGHQPQHF.